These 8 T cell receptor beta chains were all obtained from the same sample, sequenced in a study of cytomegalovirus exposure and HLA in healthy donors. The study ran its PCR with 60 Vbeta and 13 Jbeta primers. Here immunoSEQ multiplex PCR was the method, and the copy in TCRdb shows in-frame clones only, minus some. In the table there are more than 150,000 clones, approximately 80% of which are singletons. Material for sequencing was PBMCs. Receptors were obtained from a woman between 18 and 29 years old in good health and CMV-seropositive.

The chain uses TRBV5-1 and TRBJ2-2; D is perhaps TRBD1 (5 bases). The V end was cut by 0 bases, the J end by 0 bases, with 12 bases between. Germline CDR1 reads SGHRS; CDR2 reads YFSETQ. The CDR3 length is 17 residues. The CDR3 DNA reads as TGCGCCAGCAGCTTGGCCCGCAGGGTATCGAACACCGGGGAGCTGTTTTTT. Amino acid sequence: CASSLARRVSNTGELFF.

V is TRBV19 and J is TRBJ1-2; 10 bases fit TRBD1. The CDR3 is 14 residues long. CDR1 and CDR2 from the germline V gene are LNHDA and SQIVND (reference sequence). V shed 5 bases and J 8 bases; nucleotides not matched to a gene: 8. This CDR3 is CASSPRTGGGGYTF. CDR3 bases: TGTGCCAGTAGTCCCAGGACAGGGGGTGGGGGCTACACCTTC.

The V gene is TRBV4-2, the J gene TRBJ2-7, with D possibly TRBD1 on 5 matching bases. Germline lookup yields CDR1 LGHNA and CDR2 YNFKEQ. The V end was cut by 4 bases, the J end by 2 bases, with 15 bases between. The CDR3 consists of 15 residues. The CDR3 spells CASSPPDRGTYEQYF. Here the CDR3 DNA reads TGTGCCAGCAGCCCCCCGGATAGGGGAACCTACGAGCAGTACTTC.

The CDR3 loop reads CASSLGGRGYTF. CDR3 nucleotides: TGTGCCAGCAGCTTAGGCGGTAGGGGCTACACCTTC. The chain carries TRBV6-5 and TRBJ1-2; D gene unclear. CDR3 length: 12 amino acids. Germline values: CDR1 MNHEY, CDR2 SVGAGI. V dropped 6 bases and J dropped 8 bases, with 13 bases sitting between them.

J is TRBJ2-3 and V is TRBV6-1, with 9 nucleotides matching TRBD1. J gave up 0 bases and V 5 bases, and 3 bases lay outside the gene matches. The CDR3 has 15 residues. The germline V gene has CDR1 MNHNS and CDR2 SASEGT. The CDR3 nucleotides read TGTGCCAGCAGTCAGGACAGGGGCAGCACAGATACGCAGTATTTT. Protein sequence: CASSQDRGSTDTQYF.

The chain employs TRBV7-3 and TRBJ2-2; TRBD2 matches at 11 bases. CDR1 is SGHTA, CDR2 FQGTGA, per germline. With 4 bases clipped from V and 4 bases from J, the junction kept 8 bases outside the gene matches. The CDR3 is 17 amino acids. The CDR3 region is CASSYLLAGGSTGELFF. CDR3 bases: TGTGCCAGCAGCTATCTCTTAGCGGGGGGGAGCACCGGGGAGCTGTTTTTT.

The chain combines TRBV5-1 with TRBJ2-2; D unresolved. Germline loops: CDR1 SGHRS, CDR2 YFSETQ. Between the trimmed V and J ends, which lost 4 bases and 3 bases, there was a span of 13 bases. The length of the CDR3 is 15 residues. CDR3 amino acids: CASSLVSPHTGELFF. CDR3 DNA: TGCGCCAGCAGCCTGGTGAGCCCCCACACCGGGGAGCTGTTTTTT.

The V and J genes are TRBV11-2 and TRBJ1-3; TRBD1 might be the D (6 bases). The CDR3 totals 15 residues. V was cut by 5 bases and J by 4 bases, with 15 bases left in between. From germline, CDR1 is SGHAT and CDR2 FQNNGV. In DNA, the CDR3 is TGTGCCAGCAGCACCTCCGGGACATCCGGAAACACCATATATTTT. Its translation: CASSTSGTSGNTIYF.